This TCR delta chain was sequenced during a study of gamma-delta T cells after stem cell transplantation. By sample share, this clone is medium-sized. Being one base from a much bigger clone, this may be a read error. TCRdb re-called the RT-PCR reads with CATT. This sample carries about 1,400 delta-chain clones, around 5.4% of them seen once, and the ten largest clones take 47%. The CDR3 extends over 13 amino acids. V gave up 3 bases and J gave up 2 bases, with 9 bases separating them. Per germline, CDR1 GEAIGNYY and CDR2 EKD. The sequence derives from a human donor. It is not recorded whose cells these are; they may come from a transplant donor. The chain recombines TRDV2 with TRDJ1; D call uncertain. Sequencing used gamma-delta T cells. The CDR3 DNA reads as TGTGCCTGTGACTCTCTAACTACCGATAAACTCATCTTT. Translated: CACDSLTTDKLIF.